The 3 T cell receptor beta chains in this list originate from one sample, sequenced in a study of T cell responses to AZD1222 COVID-19 vaccine. Measured with immunoSEQ multiplex PCR; TCRdb has only the in-frame clones, and not every one. The sample has more than 100,000 clones, about 91% seen once. The sequences come from peripheral blood, collected on day 0 of AZD1222 vaccination. Receptors originate from an adult in good health.

The V call is TRBV12-3 or TRBV12-4, the J call TRBJ1-1; D ambiguous. Trimming took off 6 bases at V and 0 bases at J, with 8 bases between the two ends. The CDR3 extends over 13 amino acids. The CDR3 loop reads CASSSPMNTEAFF. Here the CDR3 DNA reads TGTGCCAGCAGCTCTCCTATGAACACTGAAGCTTTCTTT.

This chain connects TRBV5-1 to TRBJ1-2; D call uncertain. The V and J ends lost 0 bases and 2 bases respectively, with 8 bases between them. CDR1 and CDR2 (germline): SGHRS, YFSETQ. The CDR3 spans 14 residues. This CDR3 reads CASSLDGQNYGYTF. In nucleotides, the CDR3 is TGCGCCAGCAGCTTGGATGGGCAGAACTATGGCTACACCTTC.

The chain is built from TRBV11-2 and TRBJ2-1; 10 positions match TRBD2. In germline, CDR1 is SGHAT, CDR2 FQNNGV. CDR3 length: 16 amino acids. The V segment lost 1 base and the J segment 6 bases; nucleotides outside the gene matches: 6. The CDR3 nucleotides are TGTGCCAGCAGCTTAGCGGGTAGCGGGGGGAGCAATGAGCAGTTCTTC. It encodes CASSLAGSGGSNEQFF.